This TCR beta chain comes out of a study of CD8 T cells in Susac syndrome. Study-wide context: Patients with Susac syndrome were therapy-naive, taking corticosteroids, with some also receiving intravenous immunoglobulin, or taking intravenous immunoglobulin alone at the time their blood was drawn.

The RNA input was about 0.5 to 1 ug, and it was reverse transcribed with random hexamers. Each CDR3 protein is one row after TCRdb ran MiXCR on the immunoSEQ multiplex PCR reads. The sample records some 180,000 distinct CDR3 sequences, around 90% being singletons. The CDR3 totals 14 residues. Trimming shortened V by 7 bases and J by 7 bases, and 14 bases separated the two germline ends. The germline V gene encodes CDR1 LNHDA and CDR2 SQIVND (reference sequence). The rearrangement joins TRBV19 to TRBJ1-6; tentatively, D is TRBD1 (6 bases). This TCR came from a human donor with Susac syndrome. Input material: CD4+ T cells from PBMCs. Written as DNA, the CDR3 is TGTGCCAGTACGCGGGGGGGGCCCAATTCACCCCTCCACTTT. Its protein is CASTRGGPNSPLHF.